These 28 T cell receptor beta chains share one sample of origin, sequenced in a study of blood T cell repertoires in COVID-19. Assay: immunoSEQ multiplex PCR; the TCRdb copy retains only in-frame clones and omits some. Of roughly 250,000 clones listed, roughly 80% are singletons. What was sequenced was peripheral blood. The receptor source for this set is a woman between 40 and 50 years old with active or convalescent COVID-19.

The V and J genes are TRBV4-1 and TRBJ2-3; TRBD2 matches at 11 bases. CDR1 is MGHRA and CDR2 is YSYEKL in the germline V gene. V lost 4 bases and J lost 3; bases outside the gene matches: 12. This CDR3 comprises 18 residues. The CDR3 DNA reads as TGCGCCAGCAGCCCGGGTAGCCTAGCGGGGGGCCTGACAGATACGCAGTATTTT. Translated, it gives CASSPGSLAGGLTDTQYF.

The chain links TRBV9 to TRBJ2-1, with 16 bases matching TRBD2. Germline assignment: CDR1 SGDLS and CDR2 YYNGEE. The CDR3 totals 17 residues. The V gene end was trimmed by 0 bases and the J gene end by 6 bases; junction bases not matched to a gene: 3. CDR3 sequence (DNA): TGTGCCAGCAGCGTAGAGGGACTAGCGGGGGGGCTCAATGAGCAGTTCTTC. It specifies CASSVEGLAGGLNEQFF. Together with reference TRBV9 and TRBJ2-1, the CDR3 gives the full variable domain: DSGVTQTPKHLITATGQRVTLRCSPRSGDLSVYWYQQSLDQGLQFLIQYYNGEERAKGNILERFSAQQFPDLHSELNLSSLELGDSALYFCASSVEGLAGGLNEQFFGPGTRLTVL.

The chain is built from TRBV27 and TRBJ1-4; possibly TRBD1 for D (5 bases). There are 16 residues in the CDR3. With 5 bases removed from V and 8 bases from J, the gap between germline ends came to 21 bases. The germline V gene encodes CDR1 MNHEY and CDR2 SMNVEV (reference sequence). Written as DNA, the CDR3 is TGTGCCAGCAGTCCCTCCGCCGGGACGGGAGGGGAAAAACTGTTTTTT. Its translation is CASSPSAGTGGEKLFF. The variable domain in full, completed from reference TRBV27 and TRBJ1-4, reads EAQVTQNPRYLITVTGKKLTVTCSQNMNHEYMSWYRQDPGLGLRQIYYSMNVEVTDKGDVPEGYKVSRKEKRNFPLILESPSPNQTSLYFCASSPSAGTGGEKLFFGSGTQLSVL.

The chain couples TRBV24-1 to TRBJ2-3; 8 bases fit TRBD2. This CDR3 is built from 15 residues. Germline V gives CDR1 KGHDR, CDR2 SFDVKD. V shed 7 bases, J shed 5 bases, and the junction held 10 bases outside the gene matches. CDR3 sequence: CATSERGTTRDTQYF. Written as DNA, the CDR3 is TGTGCCACCAGCGAGCGGGGGACGACGAGAGATACGCAGTATTTT.

This clone was found once. This chain uses TRBV5-1 with TRBJ2-3, with D uncertain. The CDR3 length is 14 residues. Trimming shortened V by 2 bases and J by 0 bases, and 7 bases separated the two germline ends. Germline CDR1 SGHRS, CDR2 YFSETQ. For the CDR3, the DNA is TGCGCCAGCAGCTTATACAGTAGCACAGATACGCAGTATTTT. It specifies CASSLYSSTDTQYF. The full variable domain, completed using reference TRBV5-1 and TRBJ2-3, is KAGVTQTPRYLIKTRGQQVTLSCSPISGHRSVSWYQQTPGQGLQFLFEYFSETQRNKGNFPGRFSGRQFSNSRSEMNVSTLELGDSALYLCASSLYSSTDTQYFGPGTRLTVL.

The gene calls are TRBV7-3 and TRBJ2-1; no firm D call. This CDR3 is built from 16 residues. V lost 5 bases, J lost 0 bases, and 14 bases lay in between. In germline, CDR1 is SGHTA, CDR2 FQGTGA. CDR3 in DNA: TGTGCCAGCAGCCCCCAAGTGTCGAGCTCCTACAATGAGCAGTTCTTC. Its protein product is CASSPQVSSSYNEQFF.

This rearrangement joins TRBV12-5 to TRBJ1-5; a weak D match, TRBD1 (5 bases). This CDR3 comprises 15 residues. Trimming pared 5 bases from V and 2 bases from J, leaving 13 bases between. Germline V lookup: CDR1 LGHNT, CDR2 FRNRAP. DNA for the CDR3: TGTGCTAGTGGTGCAGGGCTTTCGGGCAATCAGCCCCAGCATTTT. This sequence encodes CASGAGLSGNQPQHF.

This rearrangement joins TRBV28 to TRBJ1-5, with D unclear. The CDR3 consists of 15 residues. Germline loops: CDR1 MDHEN, CDR2 SYDVKM. Trimming stripped 7 bases from V and 3 bases from J, with 16 bases between. The CDR3 here is CASTLRQSFNQPQHF. CDR3 bases: TGTGCCAGCACCCTGAGACAAAGCTTCAATCAGCCCCAGCATTTT.

This clone was counted a few times. The chain links TRBV29-1 to TRBJ1-1; 8 bases are shared with TRBD1. In germline, CDR1 is SQVTM, CDR2 ANQGSEA. J lost 1 base, V lost 6 bases, and 4 bases had no gene match. This CDR3 is 13 amino acids long. The CDR3 is CSVDTGGNTEAFF. DNA for the CDR3: TGCAGCGTGGACACAGGGGGGAACACTGAAGCTTTCTTT.

About this clone: Compared with germline, one end of the junction differs, possibly owing to a read error. The chain couples TRBV12-3 or TRBV12-4 to TRBJ1-2, with 7 positions matching TRBD1. The CDR3 has 13 amino acids. CDR3 amino acids: CASSLGAGGGYTF. In DNA form, the CDR3 reads TGTGCCAGCAGCTTAGGGGCAGGGGGAGGCTACACCTTC.

The J gene is TRBJ1-1, the V gene TRBV30, with D maybe TRBD1 (6 bases). The CDR3 is 14 residues long. In germline, CDR1 is GTSNPN, CDR2 SVGIG (reference sequence). Trimming took off 4 bases at V and 2 bases at J, with 14 bases between the two ends. The CDR3 coding sequence is TGTGCCTGGACCAGGGGTGGGGGAAACACTGAAGCTTTCTTT. Translation: CAWTRGGGNTEAFF.

The J gene is TRBJ1-2, the V gene TRBV7-2; a weak D match, TRBD1 (5 bases). This CDR3 has 14 residues. Per the germline V gene, CDR1 is SGHTA and CDR2 is FQGNSA. Trimming removed 5 bases at V and 4 bases at J, with 14 bases between. CDR3 in amino acids: CASSRTGTSYGYTF. The CDR3 DNA is TGTGCCAGCAGCCGTACGGGGACTTCCTATGGCTACACCTTC.

The chain joins TRBV6-5 to TRBJ1-2, with D possibly matching TRBD1 (6 bases). This CDR3 contains 13 residues. Trimming stripped 11 bases from V and 3 bases from J, with 16 bases between. Per the germline V gene, CDR1 is MNHEY and CDR2 is SVGAGI. The CDR3 is CASSFRTDYGYTF. CDR3 bases: TGTGCCTCTTCCTTCAGGACAGACTATGGCTACACCTTC.

In DNA, the CDR3 is TGTGCCAGCAGTCTACGCGAGGGCAATCAGCCCCAGCATTTT. It yields the protein CASSLREGNQPQHF. The genes are TRBV27 and TRBJ1-5; D unresolved. The germline V and J ends were trimmed by 5 bases and 2 bases, with 10 bases remaining between them. Germline CDR1 reads MNHEY; CDR2 reads SMNVEV (reference sequence). This CDR3 has 14 amino acids.

The V call is TRBV7-9, the J call TRBJ1-5; 9 nucleotides match TRBD1. The CDR3 consists of 13 residues. Unmatched junction bases numbered 3, after V lost 3 bases and J lost 9 bases. The germline V gene encodes CDR1 SEHNR and CDR2 FQNEAQ (reference sequence). This chain's CDR3 is CASSLTGGWPQHF. In DNA form, the CDR3 reads TGTGCCAGCAGCTTGACAGGGGGATGGCCCCAGCATTTT.

V is TRBV7-2 and J is TRBJ1-2, with 7 bases lining up with TRBD1. There are 15 residues in the CDR3. Unmatched junction bases numbered 4, after V lost 3 bases and J lost 0 bases. Germline V gives CDR1 SGHTA, CDR2 FQGNSA. For the CDR3, the DNA is TGTGCCAGCAGCTTCCCCGGGACAGCTAACTATGGCTACACCTTC. This encodes CASSFPGTANYGYTF.

V and J are TRBV7-9 and TRBJ1-6, with TRBD1 as a possible D gene (6 bases). CDR1 and CDR2 (germline): SEHNR, FQNEAQ (reference sequence). CDR3 size: 19 residues. V was shortened by 3 bases and J by 0 bases, with 18 bases between the two germline ends. Written as DNA, the CDR3 is TGTGCCAGCAGCTTGCATCGTCGGACAGAAGACTCCTATAATTCACCCCTCCACTTT. Translated, it gives CASSLHRRTEDSYNSPLHF.

This clone has only one observation. V and J are TRBV30 and TRBJ1-1; 8 nucleotides line up with TRBD1. Germline V CDR1 and CDR2: GTSNPN, SVGIG (reference sequence). With V trimmed by 5 bases and J by 7 bases, 3 bases remained unmatched. The CDR3 runs 11 residues. This chain's CDR3 is CAWSGQVEAFF. The CDR3 DNA reads TGTGCCTGGTCGGGACAGGTTGAAGCTTTCTTT.

The rearrangement uses TRBV28 and TRBJ1-6; the match to TRBD1 covers 9 bases. The germline V gene has CDR1 MDHEN and CDR2 SYDVKM. This CDR3 spans 16 amino acids. The V segment lost 6 bases and the J segment 8 bases; nucleotides outside the gene matches: 11. The CDR3 reads CASRRTGGLLDSPLHF. The CDR3 bases are TGTGCCAGCAGGAGAACAGGGGGCCTCCTCGATTCACCCCTCCACTTT. Complete variable domain (other parts from reference TRBV28 and TRBJ1-6): DVKVTQSSRYLVKRTGEKVFLECVQDMDHENMFWYRQDPGLGLRLIYFSYDVKMKEKGDIPEGYSVSREKKERFSLILESASTNQTSMYLCASRRTGGLLDSPLHFGNGTRLTVT.

This chain joins TRBV7-8 and TRBJ1-3; unclear D gene. The CDR3 is 15 residues long. Germline loops: CDR1 SGHVS, CDR2 FQNEAQ. The V gene lost 1 base and the J gene lost 0 bases, with 7 bases spanning the gap. CDR3 in DNA: TGTGCCAGCAGCTTAGATCCTTACTCTGGAAACACCATATATTTT. This gives the protein CASSLDPYSGNTIYF. Based on the CDR3 plus reference TRBV7-8 and TRBJ1-3, the full variable domain is GAGVSQSPRYKVAKRGQDVALRCDPISGHVSLFWYQQALGQGPEFLTYFQNEAQLDKSGLPSDRFFAERPEGSVSTLKIQRTQQEDSAVYLCASSLDPYSGNTIYFGEGSWLTVV.

The V and J genes are TRBV5-1 and TRBJ1-1; 8 positions agree with TRBD1. V shed 1 base, J shed 10 bases, and the junction held 9 bases outside the gene matches. CDR1 and CDR2 from the germline V gene are SGHRS and YFSETQ. The CDR3 has 14 amino acids. The CDR3 nucleotides are TGCGCCAGCAGCTTGCTACAGGGGGTGGGTATAGCTTTCTTT. Its protein is CASSLLQGVGIAFF.

This clone showed up just a few times. The chain uses TRBV5-6 and TRBJ1-1; TRBD1 is a possible D gene (6 bases). The CDR3 sequence is 15 residues long. The V end lost 6 bases, the J end lost 5 bases, and 20 bases lay between the germline ends. The germline V gene encodes CDR1 SGHDT and CDR2 YYEEEE. In DNA, the CDR3 is TGTGCCAGCAACCCCACGACAGGTCCGCGGACTGAAGCTTTCTTT. It codes for CASNPTTGPRTEAFF.

The chain combines TRBV10-3 with TRBJ2-1, with D tentatively TRBD1 (6 bases). Germline assignment: CDR1 ENHRY and CDR2 SYGVKD. The V gene lost 6 bases and the J gene lost 8 bases, with 17 bases spanning the gap. The CDR3 loop spans 14 amino acids. The CDR3 here is CAIRTDGGGDEQFF. The CDR3 DNA is TGTGCCATCAGGACGGACGGTGGGGGCGATGAGCAGTTCTTC.

The gene calls are TRBV4-1 and TRBJ1-2, with 9 bases identical to TRBD1. This CDR3 comprises 16 residues. Germline V gives CDR1 MGHRA, CDR2 YSYEKL. J lost 1 base, V lost 3 bases, and 6 bases had no gene match. The CDR3 reads CASSHGKGQGNYGYTF. The DNA of the CDR3 is TGCGCCAGCAGCCATGGGAAGGGACAGGGTAACTATGGCTACACCTTC.

The genes are TRBV6-2 or TRBV6-3 and TRBJ1-1; D is undetermined. The CDR3 consists of 13 residues. The ends were cut back, 4 bases at V and 0 bases at J, with 6 bases in the middle. Germline V CDR1 and CDR2: MNHEY, SVGEGT. CDR3: CASSSTMNTEAFF. In nucleotides, the CDR3 is TGTGCCAGCAGTTCCACAATGAACACTGAAGCTTTCTTT.

J is TRBJ1-5 and V is TRBV7-9, with 8 bases aligning to TRBD1. J lost 6 bases, V lost 1 base, and 2 bases had no gene match. From germline, CDR1 is SEHNR and CDR2 FQNEAQ (reference sequence). CDR3 length equals 14 residues. The CDR3 nucleotides read TGTGCCAGCAGCTTAGGACAGGGGCCTCAGCCCCAGCATTTT. Translating it yields CASSLGQGPQPQHF.

The chain carries TRBV6-1 and TRBJ1-5; the match to TRBD1 covers 7 bases. CDR1 and CDR2 from the germline V gene are MNHNS and SASEGT. The CDR3 covers 15 residues. V lost 2 bases, J lost 3 bases, and 4 bases stayed unmatched. In DNA form, the CDR3 reads TGTGCCAGCAGTGAATGGGGACAGAACAATCAGCCCCAGCATTTT. It codes for CASSEWGQNNQPQHF.

This clone appeared a few times. The chain carries TRBV5-1 and TRBJ2-7, with 7 positions matching TRBD2. Germline V lookup: CDR1 SGHRS, CDR2 YFSETQ. This CDR3 comprises 12 residues. The J segment lost 6 bases and the V segment lost 4 bases, leaving 4 bases of the junction unmatched. CDR3 amino acids: CASSRGGVEQYF. The CDR3 coding sequence is TGCGCCAGCAGCAGGGGAGGGGTCGAGCAGTACTTC. Together with reference TRBV5-1 and TRBJ2-7, the CDR3 gives the full variable domain: KAGVTQTPRYLIKTRGQQVTLSCSPISGHRSVSWYQQTPGQGLQFLFEYFSETQRNKGNFPGRFSGRQFSNSRSEMNVSTLELGDSALYLCASSRGGVEQYFGPGTRLTVT.